This TCR beta chain came from a study of human T cells and chemical hapten exposure. Study information: Yields of TCR per sample differed, chiefly owing to small differences in pooled library volume.

The sample holds many counts of this clonotype. Its specificity is not known. In the source study's methods: A per-sample median of roughly 100,000 TCRs was observed, with a range of roughly 23,224 to 750,000. TCRdb redid the calling of the RACE reads with MiXCR, one entry per CDR3 protein. In this record, the V and J calls reflect TCRdb's handling and not the investigators' own analysis. The top ten clones hold about 5% of a sample with 62,000 or so distinct CDR3 sequences, roughly 9.7% of them seen once. Study results and caveats: Donors in the study had alopecia, meaning their immune response may differ from healthy people's.

The time point: pre-sensitization, week 0. The treatment is: therapeutic diphenylcyclopropenone sensitization with weekly scalp DPC. The CDR3 is 15 amino acids. Losses at the gene ends were 6 bases for V and 2 bases for J; bases not matched to a gene: 8. Germline assignment: CDR1 ENHRY and CDR2 SYGVKD. This clonotype originated in a woman aged 45-65 years with alopecia areata. Some clones in this sample may be carry-over from other donors' samples. The chain is built from TRBV10-3 and TRBJ2-7, with 9 bases aligning to TRBD1. The specimen comprised whole blood, sampled in connection with sensitization to the hapten diphenylcyclopropenone (DPC). CDR3 sequence reads: CAIRATGTGTYEQYF. CDR3 nucleotide sequence: TGTGCCATCAGAGCAACCGGGACAGGGACCTACGAGCAGTACTTC.